This entry concerns a single T cell receptor beta chain. Its cognate antigen is unknown. This entry is derived from a study of OX40 agonist ivuxolimab in advanced cancers. About the study: At 0.01 to 10 mg/kg, ivuxolimab was administered intravenously to patients every 2 weeks.

The V gene lost 5 bases and the J gene lost 4 bases, with 14 bases spanning the gap. This CDR3 comprises 15 residues. CDR1 SGHAT and CDR2 FQNNGV come from the germline V gene. Clones were sequenced by immunoSEQ multiplex PCR, and TCRdb holds only the in-frame ones, with some missing. Of some 150,000 clones listed, about 93% are singletons. Findings and limits, study-wide: Which antigen the expanded peripheral T cells recognized is unknown. Normalized expansion of T-cell clones was also low for some nonresponders.

The sequence was obtained from an adult with an advanced solid tumor such as melanoma, head and neck, liver or kidney cancer. The rearrangement uses TRBV11-2 and TRBJ1-4; D unclear. The sequencing here drew on CD4+ or CD8+ T cells sorted from blood, taken in a trial of the OX40 agonist ivuxolimab. The CDR3: CASSPWNPLNEKLFF. CDR3 coding DNA: TGTGCCAGCAGCCCATGGAACCCCCTTAATGAAAAACTGTTTTTT.